This T cell receptor (beta chain) was obtained from a study of neoadjuvant anti-PD-1 for oral cavity cancer. Overall study: Patients without progression got a fourth dose around day 43.

Six replicates per PBMC sample, mostly from around 460 ng of genomic DNA. The table came from immunoSEQ multiplex PCR; TCRdb's copy has only in-frame clones and leaves some out. The table records approximately 37,000 clones, approximately 87% of them present only once. About this clone: Its antigen is still unknown.

Points from the study as a whole: Higher pretreatment Treg/Th17 ratios tracked higher pretreatment blood clonality.

The specimen was PBMCs, collected before nivolumab (anti-PD-1) treatment. The TCR was taken from a person aged 35-80 years with oral cavity squamous cell carcinoma.

The CDR3 nucleotides read TGTGCCAGCAGTGATTACCAGCGGGGGCCAGATACGCAGTATTTT. As protein: CASSDYQRGPDTQYF. The chain has TRBV25-1 and TRBJ2-3; 8 bases align to TRBD2. The junction had 6 bases not matched to a gene; V was cut back by 3 bases and J by 4 bases. This CDR3 has 15 residues. Germline lookup yields CDR1 MGHDK and CDR2 SYGVNS.